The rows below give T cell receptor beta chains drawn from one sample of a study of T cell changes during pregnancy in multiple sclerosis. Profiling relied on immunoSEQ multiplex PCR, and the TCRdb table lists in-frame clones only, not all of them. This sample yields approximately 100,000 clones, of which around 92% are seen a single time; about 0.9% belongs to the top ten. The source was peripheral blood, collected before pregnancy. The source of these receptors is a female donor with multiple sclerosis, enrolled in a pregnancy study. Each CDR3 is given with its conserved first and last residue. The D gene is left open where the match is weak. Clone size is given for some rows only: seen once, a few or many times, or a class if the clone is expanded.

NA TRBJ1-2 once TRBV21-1 CASSETGVTNYGYTF TGTGCCAGCAGCGAGACAGGGGTTACTAACTATGGCTACACCTTC
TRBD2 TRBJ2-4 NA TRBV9 CASSVGLGLAGGENIQYF TGTGCCAGCAGCGTAGGTCTCGGACTAGCGGGAGGGGAAAACATTCAGTACTTC
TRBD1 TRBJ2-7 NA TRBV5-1 CASSLGTGTAFYEQYF TGCGCCAGCAGCTTAGGGACCGGGACAGCCTTCTACGAGCAGTACTTC
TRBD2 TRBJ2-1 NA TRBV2 CASSGTINEQFF TGTGCCAGCAGCGGGACTATCAATGAGCAGTTCTTC
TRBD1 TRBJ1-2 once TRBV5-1 CASSHLGTGIGYTF TGCGCCAGCAGCCACCTCGGGACAGGGATTGGCTACACCTTC
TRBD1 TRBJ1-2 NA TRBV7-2 CASSFGTAIEGYTF TGTGCCAGCAGCTTCGGGACAGCGATAGAGGGCTACACCTTC
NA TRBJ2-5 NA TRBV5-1 CASSLIGAFQETQYF TGCGCCAGCAGCTTGATAGGGGCCTTCCAAGAGACCCAGTACTTC
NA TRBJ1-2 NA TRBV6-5 CASSTRYGYTF TGTGCCAGCAGTACCCGGTATGGCTACACCTTC
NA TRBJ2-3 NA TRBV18 CASSATGTRGDGPQYF TGTGCCAGCTCAGCGACAGGGACGAGGGGGGACGGGCCGCAGTATTTT
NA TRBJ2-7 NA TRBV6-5 CASSKPPGKGYEQYF TGTGCCAGCAGTAAACCCCCCGGGAAGGGCTACGAGCAGTACTTC
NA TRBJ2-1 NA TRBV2 CASSENLRYNEQFF TGTGCCAGCAGTGAAAACCTCCGGTACAATGAGCAGTTCTTC
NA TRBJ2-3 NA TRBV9 CASSRAGTSTDTQYF TGTGCCAGCAGCAGAGCAGGAACTAGCACAGATACGCAGTATTTT
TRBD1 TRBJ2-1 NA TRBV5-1 CASSWDGQGSNNEQFF TGCGCCAGCAGCTGGGACGGACAGGGCTCGAACAATGAGCAGTTCTTC
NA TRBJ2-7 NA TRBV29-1 CSVAGISYEQYF TGCAGCGTTGCCGGGATCTCCTACGAGCAGTACTTC
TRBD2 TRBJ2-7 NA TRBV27 CASSLRLAGENEQYF TGTGCCAGCAGTTTAAGGCTAGCGGGAGAGAACGAGCAGTACTTC
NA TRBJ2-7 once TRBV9 CASSLGWSSYEQYF TGTGCCAGCAGCCTAGGGTGGAGCTCCTACGAGCAGTACTTC
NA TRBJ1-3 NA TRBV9 CASSVATGGGPGNTIYF TGTGCCAGCAGCGTAGCTACCGGGGGGGGCCCTGGAAACACCATATATTTT
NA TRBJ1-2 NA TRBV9 CASRETQGSYTF TGTGCCAGCAGAGAAACGCAGGGGTCCTACACCTTC
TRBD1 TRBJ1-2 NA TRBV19 CASTLRQGASYTF TGTGCCAGTACCCTACGGCAGGGGGCTAGCTACACCTTC
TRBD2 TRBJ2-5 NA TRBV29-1 CSVVTSGRADETQYF TGCAGCGTGGTAACTAGCGGGAGGGCCGACGAGACCCAGTACTTC
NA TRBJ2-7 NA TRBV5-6 CASSFRGIYEQYF TGTGCCAGCAGCTTTCGGGGAATCTACGAGCAGTACTTC
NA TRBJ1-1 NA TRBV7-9 CASSLTGAGMNTEAFF TGTGCCAGCAGCTTAACCGGCGCAGGAATGAACACTGAAGCTTTCTTT
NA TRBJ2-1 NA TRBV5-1 CASSFTSTEQFF TGCGCCAGCAGCTTTACTTCTACGGAGCAGTTCTTC
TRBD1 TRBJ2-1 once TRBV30 CAWGGTGRNEQFF TGTGCCTGGGGGGGGACAGGGAGAAATGAGCAGTTCTTC
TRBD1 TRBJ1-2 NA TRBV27 CASSMTGQKGYTF TGTGCCAGCAGCATGACAGGGCAAAAGGGCTACACCTTC
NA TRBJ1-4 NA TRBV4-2 CASSQGAEYEKLFF TGTGCCAGCAGCCAAGGGGCAGAGTATGAAAAACTGTTTTTT
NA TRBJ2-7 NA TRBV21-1 CASSKAEQGIYEQYF TGTGCCAGCAGCAAAGCGGAACAGGGTATCTACGAGCAGTACTTC
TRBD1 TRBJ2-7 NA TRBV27 CASSATGGEAYEQYF TGTGCCAGCAGTGCCACAGGGGGCGAAGCCTACGAGCAGTACTTC
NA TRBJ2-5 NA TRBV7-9 CASSFPGAQETQYF TGTGCCAGCAGCTTCCCGGGTGCCCAAGAGACCCAGTACTTC
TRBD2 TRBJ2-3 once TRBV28 CASSPLAGDSDTQYF TGTGCCAGCAGTCCACTAGCGGGAGATAGCGATACGCAGTATTTT
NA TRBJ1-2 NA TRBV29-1 CSVEDRLQVNYGYTF TGCAGCGTTGAAGATCGGTTACAGGTTAACTATGGCTACACCTTC
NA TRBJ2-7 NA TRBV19 CASSSATFYEQYF TGTGCCAGTAGTTCCGCGACTTTCTACGAGCAGTACTTC
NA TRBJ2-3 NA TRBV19 CASSHSSRDTQYF TGTGCCAGTAGCCATTCTAGCAGAGATACGCAGTATTTT
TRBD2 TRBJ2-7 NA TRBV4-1 CASSQDAWGTSGSGAPYEQYF TGCGCCAGCAGCCAAGATGCTTGGGGGACTAGCGGGAGTGGGGCCCCCTACGAGCAGTACTTC
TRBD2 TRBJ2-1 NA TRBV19 CASSIEGGGGYNEQFF TGTGCCAGTAGTATAGAGGGCGGGGGAGGCTACAATGAGCAGTTCTTC
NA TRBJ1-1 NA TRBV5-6 CASSLRQSTEAFF TGTGCCAGCAGCCTACGACAAAGCACTGAAGCTTTCTTT
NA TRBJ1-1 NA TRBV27 CASSRFLQRGVGTEAFF TGTGCCAGCAGTCGATTCCTGCAACGGGGGGTTGGCACTGAAGCTTTCTTT
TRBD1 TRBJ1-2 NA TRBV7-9 CASSLVLQGAGGYTF TGTGCCAGCAGCCTTGTTTTGCAGGGGGCTGGAGGCTACACCTTC
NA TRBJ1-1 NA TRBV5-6 CASSVPGGSNTEAFF TGTGCCAGCAGCGTCCCGGGAGGCTCGAACACTGAAGCTTTCTTT
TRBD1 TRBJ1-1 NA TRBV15 CAATGGVRGTEAFF TGTGCCGCGACAGGGGGCGTTCGGGGCACTGAAGCTTTCTTT
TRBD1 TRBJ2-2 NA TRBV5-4 CASSLGDRVTGELFF TGTGCCAGCAGCTTGGGGGACAGGGTCACCGGGGAGCTGTTTTTT